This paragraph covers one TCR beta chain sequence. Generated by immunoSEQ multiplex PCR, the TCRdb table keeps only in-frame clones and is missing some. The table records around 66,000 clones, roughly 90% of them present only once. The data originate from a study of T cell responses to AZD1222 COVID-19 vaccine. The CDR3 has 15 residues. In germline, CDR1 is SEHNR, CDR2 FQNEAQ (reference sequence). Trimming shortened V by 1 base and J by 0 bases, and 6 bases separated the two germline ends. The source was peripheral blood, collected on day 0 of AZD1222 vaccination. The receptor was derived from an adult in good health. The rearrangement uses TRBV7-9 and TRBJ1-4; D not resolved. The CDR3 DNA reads TGTGCCAGCAGCTTAGAAGGAGCAACTAATGAAAAACTGTTTTTT. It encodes CASSLEGATNEKLFF.